This T cell receptor beta chain was identified in a study of human T cells and chemical hapten exposure. Study overall: In the sensitization step, 2% DPC was placed on approximately 2 cm by approximately 2 cm of upper inner arm skin. Whole-study findings and limits: No alteration of TCRs above 1 in 1000 frequency was seen with DPC sensitization.

MiXCR, run by TCRdb on the RACE reads, gives a single entry per CDR3 protein. Of 70,000 or so distinct CDR3 sequences in the sample, 11% were seen once. The time point denotes: patch test 3, about 24 weeks after DPC sensitization. Documented treatment: therapeutic diphenylcyclopropenone sensitization with weekly scalp DPC. Germline V gene sequence: CDR1 SGHDN, CDR2 FVKESK. Trimming removed 5 bases at V and 3 bases at J, with 13 bases between. The CDR3 has 14 amino acids. Comment on this clonotype: Its antigen is undetermined.

V gene TRBV14 combines with J gene TRBJ1-1; a possible D gene is TRBD1 (6 bases). This TCR came from a woman between 45 and 65 years old with alopecia areata. Some clones in this sample may be carry-over from other donors' samples. The sample in question was whole blood, obtained in connection with sensitization to the hapten diphenylcyclopropenone (DPC). The CDR3 reads CASSAQGFYTEAFF. The CDR3 DNA sequence: TGTGCCAGCAGCGCCCAGGGGTTCTACACTGAAGCTTTCTTT.